This T cell receptor beta chain is from a study of T cell changes during pregnancy in multiple sclerosis. The V gene's germline CDR1 is SGDLS and CDR2 YYNGEE. The CDR3 contains 17 residues. The trim removed 4 bases at V and 3 bases at J, leaving 6 bases unmatched. Profiling relied on immunoSEQ multiplex PCR, and the TCRdb table lists in-frame clones only, not all of them. This table holds more than 9,000 clones, about 89% found once. This sequence joins TRBV9 and TRBJ2-3; 15 bases match TRBD2. Sequences were derived from CD8+ T cells from peripheral blood mononuclear cells, sampled in the first trimester of pregnancy. The origin of this receptor is a female donor in good health, enrolled as a control in a pregnancy study. CDR3 coding DNA: TGTGCCAGCAGCCCTGGACTAGCGGGGGGGGCTACAGATACGCAGTATTTT. It is translated as CASSPGLAGGATDTQYF.